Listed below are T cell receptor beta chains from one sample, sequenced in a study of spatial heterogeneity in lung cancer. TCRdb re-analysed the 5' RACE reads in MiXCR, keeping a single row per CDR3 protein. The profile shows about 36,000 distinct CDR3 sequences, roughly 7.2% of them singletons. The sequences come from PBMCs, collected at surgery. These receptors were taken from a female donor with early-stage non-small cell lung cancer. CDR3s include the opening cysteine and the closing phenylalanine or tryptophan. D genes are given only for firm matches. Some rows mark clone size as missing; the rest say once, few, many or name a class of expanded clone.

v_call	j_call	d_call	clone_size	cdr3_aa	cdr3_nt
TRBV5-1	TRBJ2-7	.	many	CASSLNRPGNEQYF	TGCGCCAGCAGCTTAAATCGTCCTGGGAACGAGCAGTACTTC
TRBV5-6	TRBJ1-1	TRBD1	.	CASSLDRGQLGTEAFF	TGTGCCAGCAGCTTAGACAGGGGGCAGTTGGGCACTGAAGCTTTCTTT
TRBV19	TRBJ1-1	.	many	CASSILGDGSSRTEAFF	TGTGCCAGTAGTATCTTGGGGGATGGATCGAGTCGAACTGAAGCTTTCTTT
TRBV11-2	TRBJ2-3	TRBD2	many	CASSLVAGINTQYF	TGTGCCAGCAGCTTGGTAGCGGGGATCAATACGCAGTATTTT
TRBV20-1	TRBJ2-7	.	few	CSARDLRGGNEQYF	TGCAGTGCTAGAGATCTTCGTGGGGGGAACGAGCAGTACTTC
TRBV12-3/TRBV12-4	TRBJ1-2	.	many	CASSFPGNYGYTF	TGTGCCAGCAGTTTTCCCGGTAACTATGGCTACACCTTC
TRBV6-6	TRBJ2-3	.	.	CASSYPDSPGDTQYF	TGTGCCAGCAGTTACCCGGACTCCCCCGGAGATACGCAGTATTTT
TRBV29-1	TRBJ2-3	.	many	CSADLLANTDTQYF	TGCAGCGCCGACCTCCTAGCGAACACAGATACGCAGTATTTT
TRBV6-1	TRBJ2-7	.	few	CASTRTASAHEQYF	TGTGCCAGCACTAGAACTGCATCCGCCCACGAGCAGTACTTC
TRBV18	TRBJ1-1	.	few	CASSPLAQNTEAFF	TGTGCCAGCTCACCACTCGCTCAGAACACTGAAGCTTTCTTT
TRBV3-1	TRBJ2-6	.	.	CASSQSGRAGANVLTF	TGTGCCAGCAGCCAGTCCGGAAGAGCTGGGGCCAACGTCCTGACTTTC
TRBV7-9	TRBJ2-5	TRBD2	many	CASSLAVGLEETQYF	TGTGCCAGCAGCTTAGCGGTGGGACTAGAAGAGACCCAGTACTTC
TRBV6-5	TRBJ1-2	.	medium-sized	CASSGANYGYTF	TGTGCCAGCTCCGGGGCGAACTATGGCTACACCTTC
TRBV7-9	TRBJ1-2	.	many	CASSFSPRGPIDGYTF	TGTGCCAGCAGCTTTAGCCCCCGGGGCCCTATAGATGGCTACACCTTC
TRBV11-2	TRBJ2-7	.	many	CASSSLGRRMEQYF	TGTGCCAGCAGCTCGTTGGGGCGGAGAATGGAGCAGTACTTC
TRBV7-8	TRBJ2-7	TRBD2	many	CASSPLSGSYEQYF	TGTGCCAGCAGCCCCCTCAGCGGGAGCTACGAGCAGTACTTC
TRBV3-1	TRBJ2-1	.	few	CASSMGVSYNEQFF	TGTGCCAGCAGCATGGGCGTCTCCTACAATGAGCAGTTCTTC
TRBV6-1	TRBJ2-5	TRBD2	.	CASNRLAGGETQYF	TGTGCCAGCAATAGACTAGCGGGAGGGGAGACCCAGTACTTC
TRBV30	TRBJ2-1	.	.	CAYKEKGTGRNEQFF	TGTGCCTACAAAGAGAAGGGGACCGGACGCAATGAGCAGTTCTTC
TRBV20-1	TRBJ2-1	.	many	CSAALLPSSYNEQFF	TGCAGTGCCGCCTTGCTCCCGAGCTCCTACAATGAGCAGTTCTTC
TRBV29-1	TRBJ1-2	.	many	CSVVGTEMYGYTF	TGCAGCGTTGTGGGCACGGAAATGTATGGCTACACCTTC
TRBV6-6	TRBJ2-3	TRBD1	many	CASSYRTGWSTDTQYF	TGTGCCAGCAGTTACCGGACAGGGTGGAGCACAGATACGCAGTATTTT
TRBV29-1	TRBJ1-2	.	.	CSATDGIGYTF	TGCAGCGCCACCGACGGGATTGGCTACACCTTC
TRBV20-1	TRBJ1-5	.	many	CSARSHGNQPQHF	TGCAGTGCCAGGAGCCACGGCAATCAGCCCCAGCATTTT
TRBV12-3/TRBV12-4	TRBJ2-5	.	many	CASSPTTYQETQYF	TGTGCCAGCAGCCCCACAACGTACCAAGAGACCCAGTACTTC
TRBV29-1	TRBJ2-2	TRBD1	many	CSVLTGLNTGELFF	TGCAGCGTGCTGACAGGGTTGAACACCGGGGAGCTGTTTTTT
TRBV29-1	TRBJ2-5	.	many	CSVEVARSQETQYF	TGCAGCGTTGAAGTGGCTAGGAGCCAAGAGACCCAGTACTTC